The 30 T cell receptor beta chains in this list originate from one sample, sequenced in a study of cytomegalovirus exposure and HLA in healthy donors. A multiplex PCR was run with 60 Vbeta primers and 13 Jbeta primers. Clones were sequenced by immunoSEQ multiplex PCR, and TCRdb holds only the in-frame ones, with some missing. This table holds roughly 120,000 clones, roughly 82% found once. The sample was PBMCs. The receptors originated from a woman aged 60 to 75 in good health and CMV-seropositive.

The CDR3 sequence: CASSLTTPYNEQFF. As DNA, the CDR3 is TGTGCCAGCAGCTTAACAACCCCCTACAATGAGCAGTTCTTC. The chain combines TRBV7-9 with TRBJ2-1; no clear D. This CDR3 contains 14 residues. V dropped 2 bases and J dropped 2 bases, with 7 bases sitting between them. Per germline, CDR1 SEHNR and CDR2 FQNEAQ (reference sequence).

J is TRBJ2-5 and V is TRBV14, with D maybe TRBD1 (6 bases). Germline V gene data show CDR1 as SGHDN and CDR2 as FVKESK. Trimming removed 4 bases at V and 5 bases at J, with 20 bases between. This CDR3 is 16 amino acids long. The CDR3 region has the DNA TGTGCCAGCAGCCGCAATGCCAACAGGGTTGGGGAGACCCAGTACTTC. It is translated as CASSRNANRVGETQYF.

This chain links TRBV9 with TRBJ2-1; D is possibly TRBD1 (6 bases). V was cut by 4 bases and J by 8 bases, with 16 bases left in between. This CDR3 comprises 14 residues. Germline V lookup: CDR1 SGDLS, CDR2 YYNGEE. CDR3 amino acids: CASSTRQDLDEQFF. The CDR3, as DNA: TGTGCCAGCAGCACCCGACAGGATCTGGATGAGCAGTTCTTC.

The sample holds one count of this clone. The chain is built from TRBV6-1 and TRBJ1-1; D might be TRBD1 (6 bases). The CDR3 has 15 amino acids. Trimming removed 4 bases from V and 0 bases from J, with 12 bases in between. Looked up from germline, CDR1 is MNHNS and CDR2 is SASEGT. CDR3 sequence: CASSGDNFMNTEAFF. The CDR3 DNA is TGTGCCAGCAGTGGGGACAACTTTATGAACACTGAAGCTTTCTTT.

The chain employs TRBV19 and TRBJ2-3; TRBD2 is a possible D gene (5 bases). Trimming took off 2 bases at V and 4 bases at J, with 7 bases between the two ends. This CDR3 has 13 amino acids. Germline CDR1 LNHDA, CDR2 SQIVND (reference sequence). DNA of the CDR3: TGTGCCAGTAGTATAACCGGGGCAGATACGCAGTATTTT. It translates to CASSITGADTQYF. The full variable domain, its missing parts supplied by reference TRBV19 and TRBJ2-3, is DGGITQSPKYLFRKEGQNVTLSCEQNLNHDAMYWYRQDPGQGLRLIYYSQIVNDFQKGDIAEGYSVSREKKESFPLTVTSAQKNPTAFYLCASSITGADTQYFGPGTRLTVL.

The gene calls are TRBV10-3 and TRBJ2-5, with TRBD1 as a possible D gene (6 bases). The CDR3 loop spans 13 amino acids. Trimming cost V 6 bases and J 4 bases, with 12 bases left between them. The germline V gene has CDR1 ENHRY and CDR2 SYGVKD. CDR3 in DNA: TGTGCCATCAGCCGGGACAAAGGAGAGACCCAGTACTTC. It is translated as CAISRDKGETQYF.

The CDR3 protein is CASSLEVSGSYEQYF. The CDR3 DNA is TGTGCCAGCAGCTTGGAGGTTAGCGGGAGCTACGAGCAGTACTTC. The J gene is TRBJ2-7, the V gene TRBV5-4, with TRBD2 matching 9 bases. There are 15 residues in the CDR3. With V trimmed by 0 bases and J by 3 bases, 4 bases remained unmatched. CDR1 is SGHNT and CDR2 is YYREEE in the germline V gene (reference sequence).

The CDR3 coding sequence is TGTGCCAGCAGCTCCATGGGTAGCGGGAGGGGTGATGAGCAGTTCTTC. It encodes CASSSMGSGRGDEQFF. The V call is TRBV9, the J call TRBJ2-1; 11 nucleotides match TRBD2. J gave up 8 bases and V 4 bases, and 11 bases lay outside the gene matches. The CDR3 extends over 16 amino acids. CDR1 SGDLS and CDR2 YYNGEE come from the germline V gene.

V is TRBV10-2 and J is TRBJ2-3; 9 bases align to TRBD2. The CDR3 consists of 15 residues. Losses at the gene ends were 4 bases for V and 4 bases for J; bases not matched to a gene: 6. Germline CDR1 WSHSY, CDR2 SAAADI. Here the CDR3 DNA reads TGCGCCAGCAGTGCGCGCGGGAGGGCCCCAGATACGCAGTATTTT. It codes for CASSARGRAPDTQYF.

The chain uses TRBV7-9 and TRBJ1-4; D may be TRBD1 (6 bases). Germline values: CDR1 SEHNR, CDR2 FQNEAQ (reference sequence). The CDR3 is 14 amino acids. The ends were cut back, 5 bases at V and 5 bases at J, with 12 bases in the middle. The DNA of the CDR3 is TGTGCCAGCAGCCTGCGAGGGACAAATGAAAAACTGTTTTTT. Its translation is CASSLRGTNEKLFF.

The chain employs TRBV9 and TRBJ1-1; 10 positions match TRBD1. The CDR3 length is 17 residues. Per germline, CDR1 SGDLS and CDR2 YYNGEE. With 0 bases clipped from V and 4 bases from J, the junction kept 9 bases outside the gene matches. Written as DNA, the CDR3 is TGTGCCAGCAGCGTAGGGTCCGGGACAGGGGTTGTCACTGAAGCTTTCTTT. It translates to CASSVGSGTGVVTEAFF. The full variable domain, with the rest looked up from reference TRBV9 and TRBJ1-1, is DSGVTQTPKHLITATGQRVTLRCSPRSGDLSVYWYQQSLDQGLQFLIQYYNGEERAKGNILERFSAQQFPDLHSELNLSSLELGDSALYFCASSVGSGTGVVTEAFFGQGTRLTVV.

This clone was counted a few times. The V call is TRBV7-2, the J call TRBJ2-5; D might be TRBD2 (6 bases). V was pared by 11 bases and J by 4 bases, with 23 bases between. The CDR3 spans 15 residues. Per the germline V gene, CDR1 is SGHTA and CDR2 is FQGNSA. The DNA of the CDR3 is TGTGCCGGGGGTGGAAGCGGGTCCACGGGAGAGACCCAGTACTTC. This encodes CAGGGSGSTGETQYF. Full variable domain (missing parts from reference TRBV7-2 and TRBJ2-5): GAGVSQSPSNKVTEKGKDVELRCDPISGHTALYWYRQSLGQGLEFLIYFQGNSAPDKSGLPSDRFSAERTGGSVSTLTIQRTQQEDSAVYLCAGGGSGSTGETQYFGPGTRLLVL.

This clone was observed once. The CDR3 coding sequence is TGTGCCAGCAGGGCCCAGACAGGGAAGAATGAAAAACTGTTTTTT. Its translation: CASRAQTGKNEKLFF. The V gene is TRBV2, the J gene TRBJ1-4; 7 bases map to TRBD1. The V gene's germline CDR1 is SNHLY and CDR2 FYNNEI. The length of the CDR3 is 15 residues. The V and J ends lost 6 bases and 5 bases, in that order; junction bases with no gene match: 9.

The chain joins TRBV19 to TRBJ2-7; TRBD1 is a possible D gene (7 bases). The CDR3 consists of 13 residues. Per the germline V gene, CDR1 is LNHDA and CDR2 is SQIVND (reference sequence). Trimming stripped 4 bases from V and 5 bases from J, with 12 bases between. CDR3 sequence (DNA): TGTGCCAGTAGTAAGGAGGGGGCGGACGAGCAGTACTTC. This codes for CASSKEGADEQYF.

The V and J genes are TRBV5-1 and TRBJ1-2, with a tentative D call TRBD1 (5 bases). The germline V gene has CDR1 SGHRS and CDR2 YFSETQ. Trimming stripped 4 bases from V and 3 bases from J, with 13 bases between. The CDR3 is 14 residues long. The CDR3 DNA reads TGCGCCAGCAGCCCACCCCGGGGGGACTATGGCTACACCTTC. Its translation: CASSPPRGDYGYTF.

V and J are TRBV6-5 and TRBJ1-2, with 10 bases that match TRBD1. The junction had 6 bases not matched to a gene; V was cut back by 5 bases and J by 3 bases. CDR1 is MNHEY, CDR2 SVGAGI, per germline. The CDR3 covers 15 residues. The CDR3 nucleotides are TGTGCCAGCAGTCGAAGGGACAGGGGATACTATGGCTACACCTTC. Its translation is CASSRRDRGYYGYTF.

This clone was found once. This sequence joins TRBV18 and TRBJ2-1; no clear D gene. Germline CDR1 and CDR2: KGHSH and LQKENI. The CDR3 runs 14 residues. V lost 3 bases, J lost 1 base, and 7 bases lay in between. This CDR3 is CASSPGNSYNEQFF. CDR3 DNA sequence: TGTGCCAGCTCACCGGGCAATTCCTACAATGAGCAGTTCTTC. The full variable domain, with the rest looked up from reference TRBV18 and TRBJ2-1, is NAGVMQNPRHLVRRRGQEARLRCSPMKGHSHVYWYRQLPEEGLKFMVYLQKENIIDESGMPKERFSAEFPKEGPSILRIQQVVRGDSAAYFCASSPGNSYNEQFFGPGTRLTVL.

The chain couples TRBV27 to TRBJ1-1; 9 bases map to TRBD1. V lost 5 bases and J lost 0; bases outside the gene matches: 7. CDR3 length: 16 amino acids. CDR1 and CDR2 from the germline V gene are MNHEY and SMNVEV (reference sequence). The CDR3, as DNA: TGTGCCAGCAGTCCGGACAGGGGTTCCATGAACACTGAAGCTTTCTTT. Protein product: CASSPDRGSMNTEAFF.

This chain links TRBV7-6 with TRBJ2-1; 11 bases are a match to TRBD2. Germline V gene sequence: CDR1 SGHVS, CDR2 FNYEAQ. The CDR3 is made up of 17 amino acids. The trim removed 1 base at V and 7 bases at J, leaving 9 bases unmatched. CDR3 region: CASSLVSGGAPGNEQFF. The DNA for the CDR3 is TGTGCCAGCAGCTTAGTTAGCGGGGGGGCTCCGGGGAATGAGCAGTTCTTC.

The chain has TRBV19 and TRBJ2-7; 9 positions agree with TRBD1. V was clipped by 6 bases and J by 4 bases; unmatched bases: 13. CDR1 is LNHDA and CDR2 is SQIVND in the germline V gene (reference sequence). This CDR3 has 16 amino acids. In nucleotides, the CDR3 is TGTGCCAGTAGCCCCTCCCCGGGACAGGGTAGGTACGAGCAGTACTTC. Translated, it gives CASSPSPGQGRYEQYF.

CDR3 DNA: TGTGCCAGCAGTCCCCGGGGACATAGATACGAGCAGTACTTC. Translation: CASSPRGHRYEQYF. The rearrangement links TRBV27 to TRBJ2-7, with D perhaps matching TRBD1 (6 bases). The CDR3 runs to 14 residues. Germline values: CDR1 MNHEY, CDR2 SMNVEV (reference sequence). V was trimmed by 5 bases and J by 4 bases, leaving 15 bases between them.

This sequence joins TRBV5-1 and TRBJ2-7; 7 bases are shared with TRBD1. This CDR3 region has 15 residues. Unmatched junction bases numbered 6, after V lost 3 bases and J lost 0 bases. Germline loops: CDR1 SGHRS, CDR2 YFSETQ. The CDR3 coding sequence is TGCGCCAGCAGCTCCGGGACAGCCTTCTCCTACGAGCAGTACTTC. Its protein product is CASSSGTAFSYEQYF.

CDR3 nucleotides: TGTGCCAGTAGGGGTGGTGAGGCGGGCAATCAGCCCCAGCATTTT. Its protein is CASRGGEAGNQPQHF. V gene TRBV19 combines with J gene TRBJ1-5; D gene unclear. There are 15 residues in the CDR3. Germline values: CDR1 LNHDA, CDR2 SQIVND (reference sequence). Deletions cut 6 bases from V and 2 bases from J, with 14 bases between. Filled out from reference TRBV19 and TRBJ1-5, the complete variable domain reads DGGITQSPKYLFRKEGQNVTLSCEQNLNHDAMYWYRQDPGQGLRLIYYSQIVNDFQKGDIAEGYSVSREKKESFPLTVTSAQKNPTAFYLCASRGGEAGNQPQHFGDGTRLSIL.

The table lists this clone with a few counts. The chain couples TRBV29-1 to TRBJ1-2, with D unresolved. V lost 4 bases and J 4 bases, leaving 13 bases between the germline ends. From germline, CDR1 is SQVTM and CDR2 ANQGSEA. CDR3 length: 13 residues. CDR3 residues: CSVGGSRSYGYTF. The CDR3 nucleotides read TGCAGCGTTGGAGGCAGTAGGAGCTATGGCTACACCTTC.

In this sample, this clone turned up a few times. The DNA of the CDR3 is TGTGCCAGCAGCATCACCGGGACAGGGGTTAACGAGCAGTACTTC. This translates into CASSITGTGVNEQYF. The V call is TRBV7-2, the J call TRBJ2-7; 10 bases agree with TRBD1. The CDR3 is 15 amino acids. V was clipped by 5 bases and J by 5 bases; unmatched bases: 9. Per the germline V gene, CDR1 is SGHTA and CDR2 is FQGNSA.

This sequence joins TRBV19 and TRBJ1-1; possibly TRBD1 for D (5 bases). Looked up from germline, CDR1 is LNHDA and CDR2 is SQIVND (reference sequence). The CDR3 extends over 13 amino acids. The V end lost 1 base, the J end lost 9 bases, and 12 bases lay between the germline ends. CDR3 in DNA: TGTGCCAGTAGTATAGTGGACGGGGGTCAAGCTTTCTTT. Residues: CASSIVDGGQAFF. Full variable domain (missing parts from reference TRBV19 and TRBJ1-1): DGGITQSPKYLFRKEGQNVTLSCEQNLNHDAMYWYRQDPGQGLRLIYYSQIVNDFQKGDIAEGYSVSREKKESFPLTVTSAQKNPTAFYLCASSIVDGGQAFFGQGTRLTVV.

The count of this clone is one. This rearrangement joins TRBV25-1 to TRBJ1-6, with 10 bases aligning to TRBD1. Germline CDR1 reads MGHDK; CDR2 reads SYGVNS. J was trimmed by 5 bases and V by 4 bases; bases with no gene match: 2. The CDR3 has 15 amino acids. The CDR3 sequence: CASSVGQGNNSPLHF. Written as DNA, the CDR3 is TGTGCCAGCAGTGTGGGACAGGGGAATAATTCACCCCTCCACTTT.

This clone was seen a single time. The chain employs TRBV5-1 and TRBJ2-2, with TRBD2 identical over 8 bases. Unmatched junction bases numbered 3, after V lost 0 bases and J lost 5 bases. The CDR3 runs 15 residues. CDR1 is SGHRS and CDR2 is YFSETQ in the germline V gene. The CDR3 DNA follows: TGCGCCAGCAGCTTGGTACTAGCGGCGACCGGGGAGCTGTTTTTT. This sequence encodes CASSLVLAATGELFF.

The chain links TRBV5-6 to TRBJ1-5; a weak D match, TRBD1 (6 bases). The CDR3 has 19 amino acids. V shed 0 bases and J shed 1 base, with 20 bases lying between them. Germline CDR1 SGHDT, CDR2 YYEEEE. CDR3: CASSLGFRGGSASNQPQHF. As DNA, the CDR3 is TGTGCCAGCAGCTTGGGGTTCCGAGGGGGTTCGGCGAGCAATCAGCCCCAGCATTTT.

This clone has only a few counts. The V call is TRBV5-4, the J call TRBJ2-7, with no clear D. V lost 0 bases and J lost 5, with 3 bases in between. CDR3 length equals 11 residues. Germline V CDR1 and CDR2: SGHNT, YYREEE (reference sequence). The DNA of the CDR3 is TGTGCCAGCAGCTTGGGGCACGAGCAGTACTTC. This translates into CASSLGHEQYF. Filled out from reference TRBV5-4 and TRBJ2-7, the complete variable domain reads ETGVTQSPTHLIKTRGQQVTLRCSSQSGHNTVSWYQQALGQGPQFIFQYYREEENGRGNFPPRFSGLQFPNYSSELNVNALELDDSALYLCASSLGHEQYFGPGTRLTVT.